This T cell receptor (beta chain) was recorded in a study of blood T cell repertoires in COVID-19. Clones were read by immunoSEQ multiplex PCR, and TCRdb kept only the in-frame ones, dropping some. The sample consists of approximately 300,000 clones, 88% of them appearing once. This CDR3 is built from 14 residues. J was trimmed by 6 bases and V by 3 bases; bases with no gene match: 4. The germline V gene encodes CDR1 SGHRS and CDR2 YFSETQ. The genes are TRBV5-1 and TRBJ1-5, with TRBD1 identical over 9 bases. This sequence originates from a woman aged 25 to 39 with COVID-19, enrolled during active disease. The sample consisted of peripheral blood. The CDR3 loop is CASSWTGAGQPQHF. CDR3 bases: TGCGCCAGCAGCTGGACAGGGGCTGGTCAGCCCCAGCATTTT.